This T cell receptor (beta chain) was captured by sequencing in a study of CD4+ T cells in melanoma. V was clipped by 1 base and J by 4 bases; unmatched bases: 4. The CDR3 is 14 amino acids. Germline V gene lookup returns CDR1 SGDLS and CDR2 YYNGEE. Assay used: immunoSEQ multiplex PCR; TCRdb lists only in-frame clones, some missing. The data show about 18,000 clones, 81% seen once. J is TRBJ2-5 and V is TRBV9; 7 bases fit TRBD2. Specimen: cells from a culture (not recorded whether cultured in vitro). This receptor was obtained from a human donor with melanoma. CDR3 residues: CASSVSLAVETQYF. The CDR3 DNA sequence: TGTGCCAGCAGCGTAAGCCTAGCGGTAGAGACCCAGTACTTC.